These 23 T cell receptor beta chains were all obtained from the same sample, sequenced in a study of T-cell reconstitution after alpha-beta-depleted transplantation in children. TCRbeta library construction was performed incorporating unique molecular identifiers. TCRdb reprocessed the PCR reads with MiXCR, giving one entry per CDR3 protein. The table lists 220,000 or so distinct CDR3 sequences, approximately 8% of them singletons. This specimen consisted of PBMCs, mostly from graft donor cells, obtained 180 days after TCRalphabeta/CD19-depleted stem cell transplant. Every receptor here comes from a male patient between 5 and 17 years old who had a stem cell transplant for acute lymphoblastic leukemia, so the T cells may come from the graft donor.

Turning to this clonotype: Just one base apart from a much larger clone, this may be a read error. The CDR3 loop is CSASAPGQGASYGYTF. In nucleotides, the CDR3 is TGCAGTGCTAGCGCTCCGGGACAGGGGGCTAGCTATGGCTACACCTTC. The V and J genes are TRBV20-1 and TRBJ1-2; 12 nucleotides match TRBD1. V was clipped by 3 bases and J by 4 bases; unmatched bases: 9. Germline V gives CDR1 DFQATT, CDR2 SNEGSKA (reference sequence). This CDR3 is 16 amino acids long.

This clonotype was counted ten times or more. This chain uses TRBV7-3 with TRBJ1-4; no definite D call. The CDR3 has 15 residues. In germline, CDR1 is SGHTA, CDR2 FQGTGA. Trimming cost V 0 bases and J 4 bases, with 9 bases left between them. CDR3 region: CASSLTGSGNEKLFF. CDR3 nucleotides: TGTGCCAGCAGCTTAACGGGAAGCGGTAATGAAAAACTGTTTTTT.

As to this clonotype: A much larger clone differs by one base, so this may be a read error. The chain links TRBV21-1 to TRBJ1-5; TRBD1 reflects the table's D call only, with no check against the DNA. TRBV21-1 is classified as a pseudogene. The length of the CDR3 is 19 residues. The CDR3 region is CAISKHSFCWGRLDQPQHF. CDR3 in DNA: TGTGCCATCAGCAAACACTCCTTTTGCTGGGGGCGGTTGGATCAGCCCCAGCATTTT.

On this clonotype: It may be a read error: a sequence one base away is much more abundant. The CDR3 carries no conserved terminal phenylalanine or tryptophan, so it likely arises from a read error. V gene TRBV20-1 combines with J gene TRBJ2-1; 13 bases match TRBD2. Germline V gives CDR1 DFQATT, CDR2 SNEGSKA (reference sequence). Germline trimming cut 5 bases from V and 7 bases from J; bases unmatched to any gene: 5. The CDR3 loop spans 14 amino acids. The CDR3 protein is CSALLAGGPNEQFS. CDR3 in DNA: TGCAGTGCTCTACTAGCGGGAGGGCCAAATGAGCAGTTCTCC.

This clonotype was counted a few times. The rearrangement uses TRBV19 and TRBJ1-1; D gene unclear. Trimming removed 5 bases at V and 1 base at J, with 8 bases between. The CDR3 sequence is 13 residues long. The V gene's germline CDR1 is LNHDA and CDR2 SQIVND (reference sequence). CDR3 bases: TGTGCCAGTAGTGGTCAGCCGAACACTGAAGCTTTCTTT. It yields the protein CASSGQPNTEAFF.

This clonotype was seen at least ten times. The chain recombines TRBV20-1 with TRBJ2-7; 7 bases map to TRBD1. CDR1 is DFQATT, CDR2 SNEGSKA, per germline (reference sequence). CDR3 length equals 15 residues. The junction had 16 bases not matched to a gene; V was cut back by 5 bases and J by 6 bases. As DNA, the CDR3 is TGCAGTGCTCCAGATAGCCGCAGGGGGTGCTGCGAGCAGTACTTC. Translation gives CSAPDSRRGCCEQYF.

The chain combines TRBV7-7 with TRBJ2-7; D not certain. V dropped 0 bases and J dropped 0 bases, with 12 bases sitting between them. The germline V gene encodes CDR1 SSHAT and CDR2 FNYEAQ (reference sequence). The CDR3 is 16 amino acids. The DNA for the CDR3 is TGTGCCAGCAGCTTAGCGCCCTGGACGCCCTCCTACGAGCAGTACTTC. Translation gives CASSLAPWTPSYEQYF.

This clonotype has at least ten counts. The chain employs TRBV5-1 and TRBJ2-3; no clear D gene. Germline V gene lookup returns CDR1 SGHRS and CDR2 YFSETQ. V was cut by 3 bases and J by 3 bases, with 14 bases left in between. CDR3 length: 15 residues. The CDR3 loop reads CASSSPRHGTDTQYF. Written as DNA, the CDR3 is TGCGCCAGCAGCTCCCCACGGCACGGGACAGATACGCAGTATTTT.

This clonotype was detected many times. The chain combines TRBV7-2 with TRBJ2-3, with D perhaps TRBD2 (7 bases). CDR1 and CDR2 from the germline V gene are SGHTA and FQGNSA. The V end was cut by 1 base, the J end by 1 base, with 15 bases between. This CDR3 spans 17 amino acids. CDR3 DNA: TGTGCCAGCAGCTTAGTAGGGGGAGCGGGGCGCACAGATACGCAGTATTTT. As protein: CASSLVGGAGRTDTQYF. Combining the CDR3 with reference TRBV7-2 and TRBJ2-3 gives the whole variable domain GAGVSQSPSNKVTEKGKDVELRCDPISGHTALYWYRQSLGQGLEFLIYFQGNSAPDKSGLPSDRFSAERTGGSVSTLTIQRTQQEDSAVYLCASSLVGGAGRTDTQYFGPGTRLTVL.

This clonotype was detected ten times or more. The chain uses TRBV7-2 and TRBJ1-5; a possible D gene is TRBD1 (5 bases). There are 16 residues in the CDR3. Germline loops: CDR1 SGHTA, CDR2 FQGNSA. The V end was cut by 5 bases, the J end by 0 bases, with 14 bases between. The CDR3 loop is CASSQGSRVSNQPQHF. Here the CDR3 DNA reads TGTGCCAGCAGCCAGGGAAGTCGGGTTAGCAATCAGCCCCAGCATTTT. Variable domain in full (rest from reference TRBV7-2 and TRBJ1-5): GAGVSQSPSNKVTEKGKDVELRCDPISGHTALYWYRQSLGQGLEFLIYFQGNSAPDKSGLPSDRFSAERTGGSVSTLTIQRTQQEDSAVYLCASSQGSRVSNQPQHFGDGTRLSIL.

Ten or more counts support this clonotype. The chain recombines TRBV4-3 with TRBJ2-7; 7 bases fit TRBD1. Germline lookup yields CDR1 LGHNA and CDR2 YSLEER. The junction had 6 bases not matched to a gene; V was cut back by 0 bases and J by 1 base. The CDR3 extends over 16 amino acids. In nucleotides, the CDR3 is TGCGCCAGCAGCCAAGATCGGACAGGCCTTTCCTACGAGCAGTACTTC. Amino acids: CASSQDRTGLSYEQYF.

Ten or more counts support this clonotype. This chain links TRBV6-2 or TRBV6-3 with TRBJ2-3; D is unclear. V was cut by 4 bases and J by 2 bases, with 19 bases left in between. CDR3 length: 17 residues. In germline, CDR1 is MNHEY, CDR2 SVGEGT. CDR3 DNA: TGTGCCAGCAGTTCCCGATCCCCGGCCGGTCACACAGATACGCAGTATTTT. This codes for CASSSRSPAGHTDTQYF.

This clonotype was picked up many times. The chain employs TRBV20-1 and TRBJ2-3, with D hard to call. CDR1 is DFQATT and CDR2 is SNEGSKA in the germline V gene (reference sequence). This CDR3 has 12 residues. Trimming removed 1 base at V and 7 bases at J, with 9 bases between. As DNA, the CDR3 is TGCAGTGCTAGAGCCTTAGCTAATACGCAGTATTTT. Translated, it gives CSARALANTQYF.

The sample holds many counts of this clonotype. The chain joins TRBV28 to TRBJ1-5; 9 nucleotides agree with TRBD1. Unmatched junction bases numbered 8, after V lost 6 bases and J lost 5 bases. Germline CDR1 reads MDHEN; CDR2 reads SYDVKM. The CDR3 runs to 15 residues. CDR3 protein: CASSTGQGRDQPQHF. The DNA for the CDR3 is TGTGCCAGCAGCACTGGACAGGGGCGGGATCAGCCCCAGCATTTT.

This clonotype was counted ten times or more. The V gene is TRBV12-3 or TRBV12-4, the J gene TRBJ2-3; D may be TRBD2 (6 bases). The CDR3 contains 14 residues. V was clipped by 6 bases and J by 5 bases, with 15 bases between them. CDR3 nucleotide sequence: TGTGCCAGCAGGACGGGACTCGGGGGAGATACGCAGTATTTT. Amino acids: CASRTGLGGDTQYF.

This clonotype showed up many times. V usage is TRBV12-3 or TRBV12-4 and J usage is TRBJ1-1; TRBD1 aligns across 9 bases. This CDR3 is 14 amino acids long. J gave up 3 bases and V 5 bases, and 4 bases lay outside the gene matches. As DNA, the CDR3 is TGTGCCAGCAGTACACAGGGGGCGGACACTGAAGCTTTCTTT. Its protein is CASSTQGADTEAFF.

As to this clonotype: A clone one base away is much larger, so this may be a read error. This sequence joins TRBV10-2 and TRBJ2-7, with 9 bases identical to TRBD1. Germline lookup yields CDR1 WSHSY and CDR2 SAAADI. The CDR3 length is 14 residues. CDR3 nucleotide sequence: TGCGCCAGCAGTGAGCTGGGACAGGGCTACGGGCAGTACTTC. Translation: CASSELGQGYGQYF.

This clonotype has at least ten counts. CDR3 loop: CASSPTGGNSPLHF. Here the CDR3 DNA reads TGTGCCAGCAGCCCGACGGGAGGGAATTCACCCCTCCACTTT. This chain connects TRBV7-9 to TRBJ1-6; D not certain. This CDR3 contains 14 residues. The germline V gene has CDR1 SEHNR and CDR2 FQNEAQ (reference sequence). V gave up 5 bases and J gave up 7 bases, with 12 bases separating them.

Ten or more counts support this clonotype. This rearrangement joins TRBV6-1 to TRBJ2-3, with 9 bases that match TRBD1. V gave up 8 bases and J gave up 2 bases; unmatched junction bases: 8. Germline V CDR1 and CDR2: MNHNS, SASEGT. This CDR3 region has 15 residues. The CDR3 nucleotides read TGTGCCAGCCCAGGACAGGGGAGGATCACAGATACGCAGTATTTT. Protein: CASPGQGRITDTQYF.

This clonotype has ten or more counts. The V and J genes are TRBV7-2 and TRBJ2-1; D perhaps matches TRBD2 (5 bases). CDR3 length equals 16 residues. The V gene lost 2 bases and the J gene lost 2 bases, with 13 bases spanning the gap. CDR1 is SGHTA, CDR2 FQGNSA, per germline. DNA of the CDR3: TGTGCCAGCAGCTTATCCCGGGGTATGACCTACAATGAGCAGTTCTTC. It specifies CASSLSRGMTYNEQFF.

There are many counts of this clonotype. V is TRBV7-2 and J is TRBJ2-1; D may correspond to TRBD1 or TRBD2 (5 bases each). CDR1 and CDR2 from the germline V gene are SGHTA and FQGNSA. V gave up 5 bases and J gave up 6 bases, with 20 bases separating them. This CDR3 spans 16 amino acids. The CDR3 DNA follows: TGTGCCAGCAGCCCTACCCGGGGCTGGGGAGTCAATGAGCAGTTCTTC. It specifies CASSPTRGWGVNEQFF.

This clonotype was observed a single time. This may arise from a read error, as a much more abundant clone is one base away. V usage is TRBV10-3 and J usage is TRBJ2-3, with TRBD2 identical over 7 bases. This CDR3 region has 15 residues. Germline V gives CDR1 ENHRY, CDR2 SYGVKD. The V segment lost 10 bases and the J segment 0 bases; nucleotides outside the gene matches: 10. CDR3 residues: CATISGGSSTDTQYF. DNA for the CDR3: TGTGCCACCATATCTGGCGGGAGTAGCACAGATACGCAGTATTTT.

This clonotype was detected ten times or more. Written as DNA, the CDR3 is TGTGCCAGCAGTTTTTTCAGGAACACAGATACGCAGTATTTT. Encoded protein: CASSFFRNTDTQYF. This sequence joins TRBV28 and TRBJ2-3, with D unresolved. Per the germline V gene, CDR1 is MDHEN and CDR2 is SYDVKM. Trimming took off 3 bases at V and 2 bases at J, with 9 bases between the two ends. The CDR3 extends over 14 amino acids.